This TCR beta chain was profiled in a study of T cells after yellow fever vaccination. Whole-study results and caveats: Clonotypes found in both CD4 and CD8 compartments made up a small share.

This clonotype was counted only a few times. Its target is not known. Using its own MiXCR run on the 5' RACE reads, TCRdb lists one record per CDR3 protein. In the table there are roughly 500,000 distinct CDR3 sequences, roughly 19% of which are singletons. CDR1 and CDR2 from the germline V gene are SGHRS and YFSETQ. V shed 0 bases and J shed 5 bases, with 14 bases lying between them. CDR3 length: 15 residues. This material consisted of PBMCs, taken 15 days after the yellow fever booster vaccination. The receptor's source is a man aged 30-40 years who received the YFV17D yellow fever vaccine. The gene calls are TRBV5-1 and TRBJ1-1; D remains ambiguous. The CDR3 region has the DNA TGCGCCAGCAGCTTGGAATCCGGGCCGCGGACTGAAGCTTTCTTT. The encoded protein is CASSLESGPRTEAFF.